A single sample gave rise to the 19 T cell receptor beta chains below, sequenced in a study of control samples from healthy donors and cancer patients. Here immunoSEQ multiplex PCR was the method, and the copy in TCRdb shows in-frame clones only, minus some. The sample has about 120,000 clones; more than 75% are singletons. Sequenced sample: blood. Receptor source: a man under 40 in good health.

This chain links TRBV9 with TRBJ1-2; no clear D gene. Germline-derived CDR1 and CDR2 are SGDLS and YYNGEE. Trimming pared 0 bases from V and 2 bases from J, leaving 11 bases between. The CDR3 has 15 residues. The CDR3 sequence: CASSVASNTNYGYTF. The CDR3, as DNA: TGTGCCAGCAGCGTAGCTAGTAACACCAACTATGGCTACACCTTC.

In its sample, this clone was seen a few times. The J gene is TRBJ1-1, the V gene TRBV5-4; unclear D gene. Germline V gives CDR1 SGHNT, CDR2 YYREEE (reference sequence). The CDR3 length is 14 residues. Trimming left V 1 base short and J 0 bases short, with 7 bases between. The CDR3, as DNA: TGTGCCAGCAGCTTGTGGACGGTGAACACTGAAGCTTTCTTT. This codes for CASSLWTVNTEAFF.

The CDR3 protein is CASSAHRGNSNQPQHF. The CDR3 DNA reads as TGCGCCAGCAGCGCGCACAGGGGGAATAGCAATCAGCCCCAGCATTTT. The gene calls are TRBV5-1 and TRBJ1-5, with TRBD1 identical over 8 bases. CDR3 length equals 16 residues. Germline V lookup: CDR1 SGHRS, CDR2 YFSETQ. The trim removed 4 bases at V and 0 bases at J, leaving 6 bases unmatched.

V is TRBV7-2 and J is TRBJ2-7; 8 nucleotides agree with TRBD1. The CDR3 runs 15 residues. Germline V gives CDR1 SGHTA, CDR2 FQGNSA. V gave up 0 bases and J gave up 2 bases; unmatched junction bases: 3. The CDR3 region has the DNA TGTGCCAGCAGCTTAGCGCCGGGACAGGCCTACGAGCAGTACTTC. This encodes CASSLAPGQAYEQYF.

The chain employs TRBV2 and TRBJ1-5, with no clear D. Trimming stripped 8 bases from V and 3 bases from J, with 11 bases between. CDR3 length: 13 residues. CDR1 SNHLY and CDR2 FYNNEI come from the germline V gene. This CDR3 is CASAGNLNQPQHF. The CDR3 DNA follows: TGTGCCAGCGCAGGTAACCTCAATCAGCCCCAGCATTTT.

The sample holds one count of this clone. The chain links TRBV9 to TRBJ1-1; TRBD1 aligns across 12 bases. This CDR3 contains 13 residues. The germline V gene encodes CDR1 SGDLS and CDR2 YYNGEE. V lost 3 bases and J lost 10; bases outside the gene matches: 4. The CDR3 nucleotides are TGTGCCAGCAGCGCGGGACAGGGGGCGCGAGCTTTCTTT. Amino acid sequence: CASSAGQGARAFF.

The rearrangement uses TRBV6-4 and TRBJ1-5; the D is unclear. The CDR3 is 14 residues long. Germline V gene lookup returns CDR1 MRHNA and CDR2 SNTAGT. V lost 10 bases, J lost 0 bases, and 13 bases lay in between. The CDR3 DNA is TGTGCCACTCCCCAGGTCCCTAGCAATCAGCCCCAGCATTTT. Amino acid sequence: CATPQVPSNQPQHF.

As to this clone: The identical CDR3 is also encoded by other nucleotide sequences in the sample. The J gene is TRBJ1-2, the V gene TRBV30, with 8 nucleotides matching TRBD1. This CDR3 is 13 amino acids long. Germline V gene lookup returns CDR1 GTSNPN and CDR2 SVGIG (reference sequence). Trimming at V came to 0 bases and at J to 3 bases, leaving 0 bases not matched to a gene. The CDR3 loop reads CAWSVQGDYGYTF. CDR3 nucleotides: TGTGCCTGGAGTGTACAGGGGGACTATGGCTACACCTTC.

CDR3: CASGYRGDEQFF. As DNA, the CDR3 is TGTGCCAGCGGCTACAGGGGCGATGAGCAGTTCTTC. The chain has TRBV12-3 or TRBV12-4 and TRBJ2-1; 7 nucleotides match TRBD1. This CDR3 has 12 amino acids. With V trimmed by 8 bases and J by 8 bases, 6 bases remained unmatched.

This chain joins TRBV2 and TRBJ2-4; 7 nucleotides align to TRBD1. The CDR3 loop spans 17 amino acids. After removal of 6 bases from V and 2 bases from J, the junction contained 13 bases not matched to a gene. Germline V lookup: CDR1 SNHLY, CDR2 FYNNEI. The CDR3 DNA reads TGTGCCAGCAGGAATTACAGGGGCGACGATTCCAAAAACATTCAGTACTTC. Encoded protein: CASRNYRGDDSKNIQYF.

In its sample, this clone was seen once. The rearrangement links TRBV4-1 to TRBJ2-1, with D maybe TRBD1 (5 bases). Trimming left V 1 base short and J 0 bases short, with 16 bases between. The CDR3 spans 18 residues. The germline V gene encodes CDR1 MGHRA and CDR2 YSYEKL. CDR3 nucleotide sequence: TGCGCCAGCAGCCAAGGAGGACGTGGGGCTAGCTCCTACAATGAGCAGTTCTTC. Translation gives CASSQGGRGASSYNEQFF.

The chain is built from TRBV10-3 and TRBJ2-5, with 11 bases matching TRBD1. With 3 bases clipped from V and 2 bases from J, the junction kept 5 bases outside the gene matches. The length of the CDR3 is 16 residues. The V gene's germline CDR1 is ENHRY and CDR2 SYGVKD. In DNA, the CDR3 is TGTGCCATCAGTGAAGGACAGGGGGCGACTCAAGAGACCCAGTACTTC. It is translated as CAISEGQGATQETQYF.

The chain couples TRBV6-5 to TRBJ2-1; 10 bases fit TRBD2. This CDR3 is 14 amino acids long. After removal of 2 bases from V and 10 bases from J, the junction contained 5 bases not matched to a gene. Germline CDR1 is MNHEY and CDR2 is SVGAGI. CDR3 sequence (DNA): TGTGCCAGCAGTTACCTAGCGGGGGAACTAGAGCAGTTCTTC. This codes for CASSYLAGELEQFF.

This chain joins TRBV2 and TRBJ1-2, with D possibly being TRBD1 (5 bases). The CDR3 extends over 15 amino acids. The V and J ends lost 7 bases and 0 bases respectively, with 15 bases between them. Looked up from germline, CDR1 is SNHLY and CDR2 is FYNNEI. The CDR3 reads CASTVRGAANYGYTF. In DNA, the CDR3 is TGTGCCAGCACGGTTAGAGGGGCAGCTAACTATGGCTACACCTTC.

V gene TRBV7-3 combines with J gene TRBJ1-1; D gene uncertain. This CDR3 contains 14 residues. Germline loops: CDR1 SGHTA, CDR2 FQGTGA. V lost 5 bases, J lost 4 bases, and 14 bases lay in between. The chain's CDR3 is CASSLSGVGTEAFF. For the CDR3, the DNA is TGTGCCAGCAGCCTCTCCGGGGTGGGCACTGAAGCTTTCTTT.

In this sample, this clone turned up once. CDR3 region: CASSLRDTKNTEAFF. CDR3 coding DNA: TGCGCCAGCAGCCTGAGGGACACTAAGAACACTGAAGCTTTCTTT. V usage is TRBV5-1 and J usage is TRBJ1-1; D perhaps matches TRBD1 (6 bases). Per germline, CDR1 SGHRS and CDR2 YFSETQ. The CDR3 totals 15 residues. The ends were cut back, 4 bases at V and 1 base at J, with 14 bases in the middle.

The chain is built from TRBV18 and TRBJ2-7; 9 bases agree with TRBD1. Per germline, CDR1 KGHSH and CDR2 LQKENI. CDR3 size: 15 residues. V lost 5 bases and J lost 2; bases outside the gene matches: 7. The CDR3 spells CASSAGQGRAYEQYV. CDR3 in DNA: TGTGCCAGCTCAGCCGGACAGGGGCGCGCCTACGAGCAGTACGTC.

This clone was seen once. V gene TRBV11-3 combines with J gene TRBJ2-7; tentatively, D is TRBD1 (6 bases). V was shortened by 1 base and J by 3 bases, with 13 bases between the two germline ends. This CDR3 contains 15 residues. Germline CDR1 reads SGHNT; CDR2 reads YENEEA. This chain's CDR3 is CASSLVRETGYEQYV. The CDR3 DNA reads as TGTGCCAGCAGCTTAGTACGCGAGACAGGCTACGAGCAGTACGTC.

With respect to this clone: At one end the junction does not follow the germline gene, possibly because of a read error. This chain links TRBV24-1 with TRBJ1-1; D is possibly TRBD1 (6 bases). CDR3 length: 12 amino acids. Per the germline V gene, CDR1 is KGHDR and CDR2 is SFDVKD. Here the CDR3 reads CTTSDPRGAAFF. The CDR3 nucleotides read TGTACCACCAGTGATCCCAGGGGTGCGGCTTTCTTT.